This TCR beta chain was profiled in a study of cytomegalovirus exposure and HLA in healthy donors. 13 Jbeta primers and 60 Vbeta primers were used for the PCR. The table came from immunoSEQ multiplex PCR; TCRdb's copy has only in-frame clones and leaves some out. In the table there are 120,000 to 150,000 clones, 75% of which are singletons. In regard to this clone: What it binds is unknown.

Donors had nominal health at sampling but likely had unrecorded immune exposures. V lost 5 bases and J lost 5; bases outside the gene matches: 8. Germline values: CDR1 SGHTA, CDR2 FQGTGA. CDR3 size: 14 residues. The study's findings and limits: In a later analysis, HLA-associated TCR beta chains were more clonally expanded than equally common others. According to an earlier analysis, most TCR beta V segments yielded productive rearrangements about 87% or about 30% of the time.

Input material: PBMCs. This chain joins TRBV7-3 and TRBJ2-5; 7 bases are shared with TRBD2. This TCR was recovered from a man aged 35-49 years in good health and CMV-seronegative. This CDR3 reads CASSLGGGRETQYF. Written as DNA, the CDR3 is TGTGCCAGCAGCCTGGGGGGGGGACGGGAGACCCAGTACTTC. Complete variable domain (other parts from reference TRBV7-3 and TRBJ2-5): GAGVSQTPSNKVTEKGKYVELRCDPISGHTALYWYRQSLGQGPEFLIYFQGTGAADDSGLPNDRFFAVRPEGSVSTLKIQRTERGDSAVYLCASSLGGGRETQYFGPGTRLLVL.